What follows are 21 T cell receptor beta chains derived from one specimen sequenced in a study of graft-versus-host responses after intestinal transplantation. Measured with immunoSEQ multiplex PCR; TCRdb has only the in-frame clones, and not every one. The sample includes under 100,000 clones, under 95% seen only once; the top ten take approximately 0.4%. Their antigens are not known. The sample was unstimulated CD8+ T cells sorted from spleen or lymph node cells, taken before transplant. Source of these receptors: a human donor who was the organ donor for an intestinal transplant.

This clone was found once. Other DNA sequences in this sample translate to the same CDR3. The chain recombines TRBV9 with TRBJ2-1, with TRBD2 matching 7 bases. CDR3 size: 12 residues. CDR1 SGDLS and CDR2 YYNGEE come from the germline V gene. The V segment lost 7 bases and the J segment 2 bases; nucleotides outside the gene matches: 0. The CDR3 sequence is CASGGAYNEQFF. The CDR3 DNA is TGTGCCAGCGGGGGGGCCTACAATGAGCAGTTCTTC.

The CDR3 coding sequence is TGTGCCAGCAGTCCCACCCTAGCGGGGGGGCCTGAGACCCAGTACTTC. This encodes CASSPTLAGGPETQYF. J is TRBJ2-5 and V is TRBV27; 12 bases align to TRBD2. This CDR3 comprises 16 residues. CDR1 and CDR2 from the germline V gene are MNHEY and SMNVEV (reference sequence). V trimming: 5 bases; J trimming: 5 bases; junction bases outside the gene matches: 9.

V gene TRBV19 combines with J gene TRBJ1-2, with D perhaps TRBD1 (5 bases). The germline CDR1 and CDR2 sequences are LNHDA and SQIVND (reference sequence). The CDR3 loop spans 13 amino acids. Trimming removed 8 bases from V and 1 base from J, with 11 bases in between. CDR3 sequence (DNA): TGTGCCAGTTCCTTCGGGGGTAACTATGGCTACACCTTC. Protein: CASSFGGNYGYTF. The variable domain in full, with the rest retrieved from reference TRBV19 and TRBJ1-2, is DGGITQSPKYLFRKEGQNVTLSCEQNLNHDAMYWYRQDPGQGLRLIYYSQIVNDFQKGDIAEGYSVSREKKESFPLTVTSAQKNPTAFYLCASSFGGNYGYTFGSGTRLTVV.

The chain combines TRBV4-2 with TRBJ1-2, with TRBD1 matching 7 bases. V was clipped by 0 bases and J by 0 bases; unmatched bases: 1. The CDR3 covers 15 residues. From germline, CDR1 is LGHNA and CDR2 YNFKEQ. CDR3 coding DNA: TGTGCCAGCAGCCAAGAGCAGGGGGCTAACTATGGCTACACCTTC. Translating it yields CASSQEQGANYGYTF.

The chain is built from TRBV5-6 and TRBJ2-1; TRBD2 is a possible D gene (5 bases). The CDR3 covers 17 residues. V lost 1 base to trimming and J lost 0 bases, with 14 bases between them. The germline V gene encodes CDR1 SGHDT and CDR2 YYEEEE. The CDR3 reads CASSLLGRAASYNEQFF. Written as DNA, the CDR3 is TGTGCCAGCAGCTTGTTAGGTCGAGCGGCCTCCTACAATGAGCAGTTCTTC.

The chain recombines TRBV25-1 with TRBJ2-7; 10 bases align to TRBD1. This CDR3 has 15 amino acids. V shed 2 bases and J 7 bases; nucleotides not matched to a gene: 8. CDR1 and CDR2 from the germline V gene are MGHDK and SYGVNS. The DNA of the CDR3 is TGTGCCAGCAGTGAAGACAGGGGGCGGCGTAGAGAGCAGTACTTC. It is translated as CASSEDRGRRREQYF.

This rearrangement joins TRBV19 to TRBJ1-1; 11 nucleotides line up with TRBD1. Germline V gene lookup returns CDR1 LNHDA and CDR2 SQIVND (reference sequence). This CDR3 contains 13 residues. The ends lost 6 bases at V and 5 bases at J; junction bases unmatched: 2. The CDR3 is CASSGQGATEAFF. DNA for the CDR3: TGTGCCAGTAGCGGACAGGGGGCTACTGAAGCTTTCTTT.

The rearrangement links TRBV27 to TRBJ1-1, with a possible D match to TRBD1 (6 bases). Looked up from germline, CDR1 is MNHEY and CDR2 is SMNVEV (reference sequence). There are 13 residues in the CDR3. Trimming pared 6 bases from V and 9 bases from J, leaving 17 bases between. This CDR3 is CASSPTPGTQAFF. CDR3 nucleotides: TGTGCCAGCAGCCCCACCCCCGGGACACAAGCTTTCTTT.

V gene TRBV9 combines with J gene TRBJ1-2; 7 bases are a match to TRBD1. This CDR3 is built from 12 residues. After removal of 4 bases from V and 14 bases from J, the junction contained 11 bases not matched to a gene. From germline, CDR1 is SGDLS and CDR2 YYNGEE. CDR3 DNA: TGTGCCAGCAGCCCTTCCTCGGGCAGGGGGACCTTC. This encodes CASSPSSGRGTF.

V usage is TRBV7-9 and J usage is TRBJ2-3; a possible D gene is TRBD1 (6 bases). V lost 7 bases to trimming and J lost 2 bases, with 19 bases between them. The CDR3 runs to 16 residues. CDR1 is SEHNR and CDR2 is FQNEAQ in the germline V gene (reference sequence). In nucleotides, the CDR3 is TGTGCCAGCATCCTGTCCCGGCAGGGGAACACAGATACGCAGTATTTT. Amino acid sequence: CASILSRQGNTDTQYF.

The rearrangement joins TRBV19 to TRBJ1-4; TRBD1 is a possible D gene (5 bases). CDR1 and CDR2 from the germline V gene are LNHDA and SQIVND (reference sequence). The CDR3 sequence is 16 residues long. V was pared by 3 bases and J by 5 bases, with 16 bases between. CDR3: CASSIAQGHTNEKLFF. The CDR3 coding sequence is TGTGCCAGTAGTATCGCGCAGGGCCACACGAATGAAAAACTGTTTTTT.

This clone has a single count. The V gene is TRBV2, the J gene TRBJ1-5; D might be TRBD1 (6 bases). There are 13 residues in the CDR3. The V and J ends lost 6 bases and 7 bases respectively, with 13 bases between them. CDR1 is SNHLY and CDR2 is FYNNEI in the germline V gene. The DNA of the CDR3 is TGTGCCAGCAGGGTACAGACAGGCCAGCCCCAGCATTTT. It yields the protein CASRVQTGQPQHF.

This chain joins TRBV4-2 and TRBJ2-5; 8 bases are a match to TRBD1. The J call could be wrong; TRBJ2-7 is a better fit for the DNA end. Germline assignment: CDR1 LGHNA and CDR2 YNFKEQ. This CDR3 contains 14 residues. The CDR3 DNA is TGTGCCAGCAGCCCACAGGGGGGAACCTACGAGCAGTACTTC. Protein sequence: CASSPQGGTYEQYF.

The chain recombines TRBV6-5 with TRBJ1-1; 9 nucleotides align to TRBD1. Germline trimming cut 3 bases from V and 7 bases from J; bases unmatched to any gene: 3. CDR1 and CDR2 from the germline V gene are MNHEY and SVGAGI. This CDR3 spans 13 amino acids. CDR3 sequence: CASSYTGGVEAFF. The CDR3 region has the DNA TGTGCCAGCAGTTATACAGGGGGCGTTGAAGCTTTCTTT.

Here the CDR3 reads CASSRRGPYEQYF. CDR3 sequence (DNA): TGTGCCAGCAGTCGGAGGGGGCCCTACGAGCAGTACTTC. The chain employs TRBV7-3 and TRBJ2-7; the D gene is possibly TRBD1 (7 bases). The CDR3 extends over 13 amino acids. The V and J ends lost 6 bases and 2 bases respectively, with 11 bases between them. CDR1 is SGHTA and CDR2 is FQGTGA in the germline V gene.

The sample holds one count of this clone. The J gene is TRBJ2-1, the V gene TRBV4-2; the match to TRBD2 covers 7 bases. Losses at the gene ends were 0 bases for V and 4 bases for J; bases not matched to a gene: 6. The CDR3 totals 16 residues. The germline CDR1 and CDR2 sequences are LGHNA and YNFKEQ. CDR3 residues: CASSQDKASGYNEQFF. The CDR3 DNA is TGTGCCAGCAGCCAAGATAAGGCTAGCGGATACAATGAGCAGTTCTTC.

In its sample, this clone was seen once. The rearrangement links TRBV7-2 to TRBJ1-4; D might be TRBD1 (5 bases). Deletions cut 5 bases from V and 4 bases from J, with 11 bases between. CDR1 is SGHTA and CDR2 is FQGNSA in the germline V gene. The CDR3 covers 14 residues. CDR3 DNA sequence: TGTGCCAGCAGCCCGGCAGGGAATAATGAAAAACTGTTTTTT. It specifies CASSPAGNNEKLFF.

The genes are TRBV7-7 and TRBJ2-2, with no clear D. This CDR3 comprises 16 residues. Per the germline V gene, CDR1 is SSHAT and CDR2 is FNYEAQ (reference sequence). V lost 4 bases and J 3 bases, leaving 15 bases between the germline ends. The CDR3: CASSSRLVGHTGELFF. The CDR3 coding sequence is TGTGCCAGCAGCTCGCGGCTAGTAGGCCACACCGGGGAGCTGTTTTTT.

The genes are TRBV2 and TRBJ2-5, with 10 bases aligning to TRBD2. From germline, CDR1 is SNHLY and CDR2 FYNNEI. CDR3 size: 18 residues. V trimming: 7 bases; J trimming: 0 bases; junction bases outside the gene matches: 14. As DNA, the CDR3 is TGTGCCAGCAAGGGTTGGCCTAGCGGGGGCAAGAACCAAGAGACCCAGTACTTC. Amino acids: CASKGWPSGGKNQETQYF.

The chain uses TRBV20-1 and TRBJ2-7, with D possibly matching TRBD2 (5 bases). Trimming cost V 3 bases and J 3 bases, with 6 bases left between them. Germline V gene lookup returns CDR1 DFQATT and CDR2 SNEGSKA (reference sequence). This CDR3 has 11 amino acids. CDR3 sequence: CSASEGYEQYF. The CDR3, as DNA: TGCAGTGCTAGCGAGGGCTACGAGCAGTACTTC.

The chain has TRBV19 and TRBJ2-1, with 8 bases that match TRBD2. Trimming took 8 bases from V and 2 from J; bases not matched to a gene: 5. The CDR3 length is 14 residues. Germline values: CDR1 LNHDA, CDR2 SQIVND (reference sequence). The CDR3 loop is CASSAAGAYNEQFF. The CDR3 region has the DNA TGTGCCAGTTCAGCAGCGGGGGCCTACAATGAGCAGTTCTTC. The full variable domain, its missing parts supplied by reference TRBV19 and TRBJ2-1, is DGGITQSPKYLFRKEGQNVTLSCEQNLNHDAMYWYRQDPGQGLRLIYYSQIVNDFQKGDIAEGYSVSREKKESFPLTVTSAQKNPTAFYLCASSAAGAYNEQFFGPGTRLTVL.